Shown below are 5 T cell receptor beta chains from a single sample sequenced in a study of control samples from healthy donors and cancer patients. Clones were sequenced by immunoSEQ multiplex PCR, and TCRdb holds only the in-frame ones, with some missing. The sample has some 130,000 clones; 80% to 95% are singletons. The specimen sequenced was blood. The receptors were gathered from a middle-aged man in good health.

This chain joins TRBV9 and TRBJ2-3; the D gene is possibly TRBD1 (6 bases). V lost 0 bases, J lost 4 bases, and 12 bases lay in between. Germline assignment: CDR1 SGDLS and CDR2 YYNGEE. The CDR3 sequence is 15 residues long. The CDR3 region has the DNA TGTGCCAGCAGCGTAGACCAGGGGACGGCAGATACGCAGTATTTT. The encoded protein is CASSVDQGTADTQYF.

This clone showed up just once. The chain combines TRBV5-1 with TRBJ2-2, with D uncertain. V was cut by 4 bases and J by 5 bases, with 9 bases left in between. The CDR3 length is 13 residues. In germline, CDR1 is SGHRS, CDR2 YFSETQ. CDR3 DNA: TGCGCCAGCAGCGGTGGTGGTACCGGGGAGCTGTTTTTT. Residues: CASSGGGTGELFF.

The chain uses TRBV30 and TRBJ2-3, with D perhaps TRBD1 (6 bases). Germline assignment: CDR1 GTSNPN and CDR2 SVGIG (reference sequence). The CDR3 is made up of 14 amino acids. V lost 4 bases to trimming and J lost 0 bases, with 11 bases between them. CDR3 nucleotide sequence: TGTGCCTGGAAGAACAGGGCGAGCACAGATACGCAGTATTTT. It is translated as CAWKNRASTDTQYF.

This chain links TRBV10-1 with TRBJ2-2; 8 positions match TRBD2. J was trimmed by 5 bases and V by 5 bases; bases with no gene match: 7. Germline values: CDR1 WNHNN, CDR2 SYGVQD (reference sequence). CDR3 length: 15 residues. The CDR3 loop reads CASSRAGAATGELFF. The DNA of the CDR3 is TGCGCCAGCAGTAGAGCGGGGGCTGCAACCGGGGAGCTGTTTTTT.

V usage is TRBV9 and J usage is TRBJ1-1, with a tentative D call TRBD1 (6 bases). Trimming took 4 bases from V and 5 from J, leaving 24 bases between them. Germline values: CDR1 SGDLS, CDR2 YYNGEE. The CDR3 totals 17 residues. In DNA form, the CDR3 reads TGTGCCAGCAGCTCGGGCCCTGGGGGCAGGGGTCGGACTGAAGCTTTCTTT. Residues: CASSSGPGGRGRTEAFF.